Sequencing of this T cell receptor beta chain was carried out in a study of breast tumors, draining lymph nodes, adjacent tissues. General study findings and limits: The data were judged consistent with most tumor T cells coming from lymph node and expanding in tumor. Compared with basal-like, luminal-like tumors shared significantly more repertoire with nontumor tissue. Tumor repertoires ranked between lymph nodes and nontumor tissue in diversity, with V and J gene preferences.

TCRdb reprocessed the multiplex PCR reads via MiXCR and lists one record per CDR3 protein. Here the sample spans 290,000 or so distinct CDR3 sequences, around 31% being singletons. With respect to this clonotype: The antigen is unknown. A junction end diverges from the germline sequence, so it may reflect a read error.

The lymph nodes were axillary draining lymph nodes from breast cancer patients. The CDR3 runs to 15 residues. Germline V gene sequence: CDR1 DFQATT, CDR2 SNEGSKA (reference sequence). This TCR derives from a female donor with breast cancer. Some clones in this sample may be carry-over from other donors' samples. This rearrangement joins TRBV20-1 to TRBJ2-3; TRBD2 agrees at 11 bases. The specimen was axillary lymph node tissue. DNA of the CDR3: TGCGGTGCTTCTCCGGTAGCGGGAGGGGGAGAGACCCAGTACTTT. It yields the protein CGASPVAGGGETQYF.